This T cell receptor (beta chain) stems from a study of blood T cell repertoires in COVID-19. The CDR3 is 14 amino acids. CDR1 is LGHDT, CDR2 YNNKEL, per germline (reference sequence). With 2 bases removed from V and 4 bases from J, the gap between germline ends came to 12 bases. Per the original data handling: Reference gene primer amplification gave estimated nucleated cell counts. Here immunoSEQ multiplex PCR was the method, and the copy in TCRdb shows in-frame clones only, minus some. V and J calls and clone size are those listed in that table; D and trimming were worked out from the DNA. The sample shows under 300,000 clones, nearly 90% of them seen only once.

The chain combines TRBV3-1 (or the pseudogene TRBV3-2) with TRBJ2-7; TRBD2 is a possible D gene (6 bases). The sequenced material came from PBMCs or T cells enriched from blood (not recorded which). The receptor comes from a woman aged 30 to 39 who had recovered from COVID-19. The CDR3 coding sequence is TGTGCCAGCAGCCAACTCGGGAGTGCTTACGAGCAGTACTTC. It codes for CASSQLGSAYEQYF.